Below, 9 T cell receptor beta chains from the same sample are listed, as sequenced in a study of cytomegalovirus exposure and HLA in healthy donors. PCR primers comprised 60 Vbeta and 13 Jbeta primers. The protocol was immunoSEQ multiplex PCR, while the TCRdb copy is restricted to in-frame clones and leaves out a portion. Counted here are 84,000 or so clones, roughly 84% occurring once; the ten biggest clones make up 2.7%. The sequenced material came from PBMCs. Receptors originate from a man aged 25-40 years in good health and CMV-seronegative.

The genes are TRBV11-1 and TRBJ2-5; TRBD2 agrees at 12 bases. Germline V lookup: CDR1 SGHAT, CDR2 FQDESV (reference sequence). V shed 1 base, J shed 1 base, and the junction held 4 bases outside the gene matches. This CDR3 has 17 amino acids. The CDR3 DNA is TGTGCCAGCAGCTTAGGCACTAGCGGGGGGATCCAAGAGACCCAGTACTTC. Translated: CASSLGTSGGIQETQYF. The whole variable domain, remainder taken from reference TRBV11-1 and TRBJ2-5, is EAEVAQSPRYKITEKSQAVAFWCDPISGHATLYWYRQILGQGPELLVQFQDESVVDDSQLPKDRFSAERLKGVDSTLKIQPAELGDSAMYLCASSLGTSGGIQETQYFGPGTRLLVL.

This clone occurred once. This rearrangement joins TRBV4-3 to TRBJ1-5; TRBD1 might be the D (5 bases). V was shortened by 1 base and J by 0 bases, with 16 bases between the two germline ends. The CDR3 totals 18 residues. CDR1 is LGHNA, CDR2 YSLEER, per germline. The CDR3 nucleotides are TGCGCCAGCAGCCAAGGGGCCCGGGGGGGTTATAGCAATCAGCCCCAGCATTTT. Translated: CASSQGARGGYSNQPQHF.

The gene calls are TRBV7-8 and TRBJ1-6, with TRBD1 as a possible D gene (6 bases). The germline V gene encodes CDR1 SGHVS and CDR2 FQNEAQ. This CDR3 contains 15 residues. Trimming stripped 3 bases from V and 5 bases from J, with 11 bases between. Here the CDR3 reads CASSFGQSNNSPLHF. The CDR3 region has the DNA TGTGCCAGCAGCTTTGGACAGAGTAATAATTCACCCCTCCACTTT.

The chain has TRBV9 and TRBJ1-2; D is perhaps TRBD1 (6 bases). Trimming cost V 3 bases and J 4 bases, with 13 bases left between them. The CDR3 loop spans 14 amino acids. Per germline, CDR1 SGDLS and CDR2 YYNGEE. The CDR3 nucleotides are TGTGCCAGCAGCGACATGACAGGAGGCTATGGCTACACCTTC. This translates into CASSDMTGGYGYTF.

As DNA, the CDR3 is TGTGCCAGCAGCTTAGCGGACAGGGCTGGGGAAAAACTGTTTTTT. Protein product: CASSLADRAGEKLFF. J is TRBJ1-4 and V is TRBV7-6; 8 bases map to TRBD1. J was trimmed by 8 bases and V by 0 bases; bases with no gene match: 5. CDR3 length: 15 amino acids. The germline V gene encodes CDR1 SGHVS and CDR2 FNYEAQ.

The chain couples TRBV30 to TRBJ2-5; 11 bases are shared with TRBD2. In germline, CDR1 is GTSNPN, CDR2 SVGIG (reference sequence). The V and J ends lost 0 bases and 1 base, in that order; junction bases with no gene match: 4. The CDR3 loop spans 16 amino acids. DNA of the CDR3: TGTGCCTGGAGTGTAGGACTAGCGGGCGTCCAAGAGACCCAGTACTTC. Translation gives CAWSVGLAGVQETQYF.

The chain links TRBV19 to TRBJ2-1, with 9 bases identical to TRBD1. Germline assignment: CDR1 LNHDA and CDR2 SQIVND (reference sequence). With V trimmed by 9 bases and J by 11 bases, 11 bases remained unmatched. The CDR3 has 13 residues. CDR3 bases: TGTGCCAGCCAGGGACAGGGTGCGGTCAAGCAGTTCTTC. The encoded protein is CASQGQGAVKQFF. Complete variable domain (other parts from reference TRBV19 and TRBJ2-1): DGGITQSPKYLFRKEGQNVTLSCEQNLNHDAMYWYRQDPGQGLRLIYYSQIVNDFQKGDIAEGYSVSREKKESFPLTVTSAQKNPTAFYLCASQGQGAVKQFFGPGTRLTVL.

V usage is TRBV7-9 and J usage is TRBJ2-1; possible D gene TRBD1, 6 bases. V shed 5 bases and J shed 5 bases, with 19 bases lying between them. The germline gives CDR1 SEHNR, CDR2 FQNEAQ (reference sequence). CDR3 size: 16 residues. This CDR3 reads CASSQNRVVGNNEQFF. In DNA form, the CDR3 reads TGTGCCAGCAGCCAAAACAGGGTGGTTGGTAACAATGAGCAGTTCTTC.

The chain joins TRBV7-2 to TRBJ2-7, with 8 bases aligning to TRBD2. Germline trimming cut 4 bases from V and 0 bases from J; bases unmatched to any gene: 5. This CDR3 region has 15 residues. The V gene's germline CDR1 is SGHTA and CDR2 FQGNSA. Here the CDR3 reads CASSSRGVSSYEQYF. CDR3 coding DNA: TGTGCCAGCAGCTCGCGGGGGGTCAGCTCCTACGAGCAGTACTTC. Drawing the rest from reference TRBV7-2 and TRBJ2-7, the complete variable domain is GAGVSQSPSNKVTEKGKDVELRCDPISGHTALYWYRQSLGQGLEFLIYFQGNSAPDKSGLPSDRFSAERTGGSVSTLTIQRTQQEDSAVYLCASSSRGVSSYEQYFGPGTRLTVT.